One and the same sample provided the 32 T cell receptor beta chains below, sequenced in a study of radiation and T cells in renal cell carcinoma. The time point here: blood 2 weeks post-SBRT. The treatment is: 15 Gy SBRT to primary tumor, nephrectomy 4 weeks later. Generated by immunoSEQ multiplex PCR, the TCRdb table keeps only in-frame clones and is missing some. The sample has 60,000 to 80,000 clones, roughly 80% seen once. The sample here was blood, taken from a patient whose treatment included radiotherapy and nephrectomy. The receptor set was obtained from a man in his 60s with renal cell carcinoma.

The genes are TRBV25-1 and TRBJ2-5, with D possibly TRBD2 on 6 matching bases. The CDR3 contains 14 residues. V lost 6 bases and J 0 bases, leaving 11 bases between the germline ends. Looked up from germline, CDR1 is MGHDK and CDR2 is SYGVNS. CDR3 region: CASRPLADQETQYF. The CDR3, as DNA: TGTGCCAGCAGGCCTTTAGCGGACCAAGAGACCCAGTACTTC.

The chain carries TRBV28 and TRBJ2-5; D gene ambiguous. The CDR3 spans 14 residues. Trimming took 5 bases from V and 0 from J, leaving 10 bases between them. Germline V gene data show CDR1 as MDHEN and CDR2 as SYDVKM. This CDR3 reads CASSTSRYQETQYF. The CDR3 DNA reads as TGTGCCAGCAGTACCAGCAGGTACCAAGAGACCCAGTACTTC.

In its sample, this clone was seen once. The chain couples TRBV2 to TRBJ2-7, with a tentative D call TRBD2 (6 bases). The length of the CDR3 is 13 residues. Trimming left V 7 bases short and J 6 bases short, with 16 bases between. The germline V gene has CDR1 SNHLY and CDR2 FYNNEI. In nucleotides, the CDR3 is TGTGCCAGCACCGCGGGATTAGTGCGCGAGCAGTACTTC. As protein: CASTAGLVREQYF.

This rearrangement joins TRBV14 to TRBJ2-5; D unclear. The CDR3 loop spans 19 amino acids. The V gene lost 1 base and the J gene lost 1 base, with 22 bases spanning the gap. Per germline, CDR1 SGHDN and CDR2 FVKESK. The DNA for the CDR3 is TGTGCCAGCAGCCAAGGAAGAATGGGCACGGGCTCAATCCAAGAGACCCAGTACTTC. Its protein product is CASSQGRMGTGSIQETQYF.

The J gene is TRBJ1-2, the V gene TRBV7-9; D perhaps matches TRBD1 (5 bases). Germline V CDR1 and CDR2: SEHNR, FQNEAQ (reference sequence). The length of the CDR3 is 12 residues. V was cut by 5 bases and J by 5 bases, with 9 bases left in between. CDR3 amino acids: CASSEGPYGYTF. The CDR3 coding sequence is TGTGCCAGCAGCGAGGGACCATATGGCTACACCTTC.

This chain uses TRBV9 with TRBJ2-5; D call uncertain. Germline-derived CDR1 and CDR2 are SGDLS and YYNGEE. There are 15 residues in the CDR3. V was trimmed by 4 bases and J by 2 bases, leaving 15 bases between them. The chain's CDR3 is CASSPEDSIQETQYF. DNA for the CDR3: TGTGCCAGCAGCCCGGAAGACTCTATACAAGAGACCCAGTACTTC.

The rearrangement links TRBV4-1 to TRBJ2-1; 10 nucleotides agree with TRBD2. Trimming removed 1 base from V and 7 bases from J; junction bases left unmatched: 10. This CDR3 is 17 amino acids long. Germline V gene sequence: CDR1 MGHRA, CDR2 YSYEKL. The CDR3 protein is CASSQGDTSGISNEQFF. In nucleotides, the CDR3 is TGCGCCAGCAGCCAAGGGGATACTAGCGGGATATCAAATGAGCAGTTCTTC.

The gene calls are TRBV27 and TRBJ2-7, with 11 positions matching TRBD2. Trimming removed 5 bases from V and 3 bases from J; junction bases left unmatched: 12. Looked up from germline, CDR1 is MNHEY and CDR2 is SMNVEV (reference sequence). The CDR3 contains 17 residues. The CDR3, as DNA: TGTGCCAGCAGTCGGTCCGGGACTAGCGGAGCCGGCTACGAGCAGTACTTC. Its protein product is CASSRSGTSGAGYEQYF.

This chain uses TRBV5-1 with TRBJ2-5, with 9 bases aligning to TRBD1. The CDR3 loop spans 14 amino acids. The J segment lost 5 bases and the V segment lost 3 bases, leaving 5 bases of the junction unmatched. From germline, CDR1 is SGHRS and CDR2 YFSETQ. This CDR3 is CASSSGTGTETQYF. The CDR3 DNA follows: TGCGCCAGCAGCTCCGGGACAGGGACGGAGACCCAGTACTTC.

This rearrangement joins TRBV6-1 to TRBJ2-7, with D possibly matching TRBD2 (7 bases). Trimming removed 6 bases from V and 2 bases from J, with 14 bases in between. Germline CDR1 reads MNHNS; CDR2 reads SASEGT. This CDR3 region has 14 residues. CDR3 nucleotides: TGTGCCAGCAGCCTCGAGGGGGGGCCCTACGAGCAGTACTTC. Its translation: CASSLEGGPYEQYF.

The CDR3 DNA reads as TGTGCCAGTAGAGGGTTCGGGACAGGGGGTAAGGAGTTCTTC. This gives the protein CASRGFGTGGKEFF. The rearrangement joins TRBV19 to TRBJ2-1; TRBD1 matches at 11 bases. The CDR3 extends over 14 amino acids. Germline CDR1 and CDR2: LNHDA and SQIVND (reference sequence). Trimming cost V 6 bases and J 14 bases; bases outside gene matches: 12. The whole variable domain, remainder taken from reference TRBV19 and TRBJ2-1, is DGGITQSPKYLFRKEGQNVTLSCEQNLNHDAMYWYRQDPGQGLRLIYYSQIVNDFQKGDIAEGYSVSREKKESFPLTVTSAQKNPTAFYLCASRGFGTGGKEFFGPGTRLTVL.

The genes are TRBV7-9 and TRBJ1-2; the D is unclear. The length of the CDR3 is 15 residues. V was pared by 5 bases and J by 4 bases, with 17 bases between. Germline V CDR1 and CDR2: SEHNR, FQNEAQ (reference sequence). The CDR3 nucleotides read TGTGCCAGCAGCCCACTTACTCTTGAAGCCTATGGCTACACCTTC. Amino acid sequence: CASSPLTLEAYGYTF.

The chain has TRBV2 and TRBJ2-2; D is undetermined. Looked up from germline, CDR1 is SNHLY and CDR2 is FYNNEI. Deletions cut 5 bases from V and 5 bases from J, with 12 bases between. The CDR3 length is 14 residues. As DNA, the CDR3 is TGTGCCAGCAGTAGGGCCTTAGGGACCGGGGAGCTGTTTTTT. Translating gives CASSRALGTGELFF. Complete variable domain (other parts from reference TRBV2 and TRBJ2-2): EPEVTQTPSHQVTQMGQEVILRCVPISNHLYFYWYRQILGQKVEFLVSFYNNEISEKSEIFDDQFSVERPDGSNFTLKIRSTKLEDSAMYFCASSRALGTGELFFGEGSRLTVL.

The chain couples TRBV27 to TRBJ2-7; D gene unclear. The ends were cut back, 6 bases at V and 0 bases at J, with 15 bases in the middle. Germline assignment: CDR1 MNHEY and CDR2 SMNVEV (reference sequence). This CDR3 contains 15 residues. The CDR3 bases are TGTGCCAGCAGACTTTGGTCCTCTAGCTCCTACGAGCAGTACTTC. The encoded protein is CASRLWSSSSYEQYF.

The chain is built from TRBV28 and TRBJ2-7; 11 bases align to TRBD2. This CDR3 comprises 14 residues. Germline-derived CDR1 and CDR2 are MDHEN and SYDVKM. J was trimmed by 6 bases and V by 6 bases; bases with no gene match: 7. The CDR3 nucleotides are TGTGCCAGCAGCGCGACTAGCGGGATAGCCGAGCAGTACTTC. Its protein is CASSATSGIAEQYF.

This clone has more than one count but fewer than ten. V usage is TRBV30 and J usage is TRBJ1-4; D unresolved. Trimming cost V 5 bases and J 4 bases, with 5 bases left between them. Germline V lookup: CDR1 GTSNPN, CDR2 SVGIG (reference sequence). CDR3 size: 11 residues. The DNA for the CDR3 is TGTGCCTGGTTCCATAATGAAAAACTGTTTTTT. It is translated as CAWFHNEKLFF.

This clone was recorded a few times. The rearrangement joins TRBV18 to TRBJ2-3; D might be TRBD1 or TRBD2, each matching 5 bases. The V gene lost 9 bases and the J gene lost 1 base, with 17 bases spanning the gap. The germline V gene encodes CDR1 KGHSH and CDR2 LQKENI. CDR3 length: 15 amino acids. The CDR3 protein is CASSRGMGGTDTQYF. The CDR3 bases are TGTGCCAGTTCGAGAGGGATGGGGGGCACAGATACGCAGTATTTT. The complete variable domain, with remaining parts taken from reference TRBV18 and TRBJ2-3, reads NAGVMQNPRHLVRRRGQEARLRCSPMKGHSHVYWYRQLPEEGLKFMVYLQKENIIDESGMPKERFSAEFPKEGPSILRIQQVVRGDSAAYFCASSRGMGGTDTQYFGPGTRLTVL.

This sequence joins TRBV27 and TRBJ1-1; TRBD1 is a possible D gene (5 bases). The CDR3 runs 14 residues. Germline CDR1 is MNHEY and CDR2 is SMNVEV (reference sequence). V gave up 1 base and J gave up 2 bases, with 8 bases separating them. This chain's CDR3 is CASSLYGANTEAFF. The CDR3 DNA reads TGTGCCAGCAGTTTATATGGGGCAAACACTGAAGCTTTCTTT.

The CDR3: CASSLADPTDTQYF. The CDR3 nucleotides read TGTGCCAGCAGCTTAGCGGACCCCACAGATACGCAGTATTTT. This chain uses TRBV7-9 with TRBJ2-3, with unresolved D. Trimming took 0 bases from V and 2 from J, leaving 6 bases between them. The CDR3 spans 14 residues. Germline CDR1 and CDR2: SEHNR and FQNEAQ (reference sequence).

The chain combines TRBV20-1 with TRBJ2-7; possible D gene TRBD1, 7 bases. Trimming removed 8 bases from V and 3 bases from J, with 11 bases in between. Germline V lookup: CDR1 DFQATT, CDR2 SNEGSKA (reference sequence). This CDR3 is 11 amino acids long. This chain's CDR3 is CSWRGHYEQYF. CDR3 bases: TGCAGTTGGAGGGGGCACTACGAGCAGTACTTC.

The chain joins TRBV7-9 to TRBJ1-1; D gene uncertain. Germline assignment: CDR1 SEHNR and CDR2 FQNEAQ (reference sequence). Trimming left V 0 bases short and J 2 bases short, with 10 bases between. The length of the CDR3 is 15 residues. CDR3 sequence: CASSLALVINTEAFF. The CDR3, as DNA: TGTGCCAGCAGCTTAGCGCTAGTGATTAACACTGAAGCTTTCTTT.

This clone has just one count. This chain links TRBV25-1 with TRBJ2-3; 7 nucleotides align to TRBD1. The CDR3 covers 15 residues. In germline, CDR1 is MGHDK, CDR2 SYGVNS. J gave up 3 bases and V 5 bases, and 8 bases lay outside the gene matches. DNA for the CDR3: TGTGCCAGCAGTTCCGGGACAGTCGGTACAGATACGCAGTATTTT. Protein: CASSSGTVGTDTQYF.

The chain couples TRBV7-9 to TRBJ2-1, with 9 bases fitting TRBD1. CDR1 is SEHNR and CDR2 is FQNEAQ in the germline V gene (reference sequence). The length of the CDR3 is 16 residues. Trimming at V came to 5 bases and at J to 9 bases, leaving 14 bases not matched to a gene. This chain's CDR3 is CASSRPGGTGSGEQFF. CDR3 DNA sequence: TGTGCCAGCAGCCGACCCGGGGGGACAGGGAGTGGTGAGCAGTTCTTC.

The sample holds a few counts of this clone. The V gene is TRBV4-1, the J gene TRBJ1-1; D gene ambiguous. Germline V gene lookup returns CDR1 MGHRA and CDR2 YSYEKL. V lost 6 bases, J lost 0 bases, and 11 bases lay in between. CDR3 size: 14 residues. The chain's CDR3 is CASRAPGVNTEAFF. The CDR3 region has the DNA TGCGCCAGCAGGGCCCCCGGGGTGAACACTGAAGCTTTCTTT.

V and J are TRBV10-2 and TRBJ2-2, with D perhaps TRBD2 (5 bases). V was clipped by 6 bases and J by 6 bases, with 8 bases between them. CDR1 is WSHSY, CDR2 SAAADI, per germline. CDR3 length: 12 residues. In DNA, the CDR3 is TGCGCCAGCAGACCGGGGTCCGGGGAGCTGTTTTTT. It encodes CASRPGSGELFF.

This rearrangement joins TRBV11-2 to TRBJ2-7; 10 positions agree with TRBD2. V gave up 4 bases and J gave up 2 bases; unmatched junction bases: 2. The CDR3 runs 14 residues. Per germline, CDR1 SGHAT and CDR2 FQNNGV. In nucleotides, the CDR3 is TGTGCCAGCAGCTATAGCGGGGGGACCTACGAGCAGTACTTC. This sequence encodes CASSYSGGTYEQYF. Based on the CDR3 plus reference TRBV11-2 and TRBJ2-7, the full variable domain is EAGVAQSPRYKIIEKRQSVAFWCNPISGHATLYWYQQILGQGPKLLIQFQNNGVVDDSQLPKDRFSAERLKGVDSTLKIQPAKLEDSAVYLCASSYSGGTYEQYFGPGTRLTVT.

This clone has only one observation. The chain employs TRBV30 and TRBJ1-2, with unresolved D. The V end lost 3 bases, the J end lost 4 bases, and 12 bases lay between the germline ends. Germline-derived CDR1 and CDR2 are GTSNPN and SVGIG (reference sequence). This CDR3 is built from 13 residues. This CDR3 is CAWSKTEVYGYTF. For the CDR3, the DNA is TGTGCCTGGAGCAAAACAGAGGTCTATGGCTACACCTTC. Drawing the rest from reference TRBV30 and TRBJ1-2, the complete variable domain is SQTIHQWPATLVQPVGSPLSLECTVEGTSNPNLYWYRQAAGRGLQLLFYSVGIGQISSEVPQNLSASRPQDRQFILSSKKLLLSDSGFYLCAWSKTEVYGYTFGSGTRLTVV.

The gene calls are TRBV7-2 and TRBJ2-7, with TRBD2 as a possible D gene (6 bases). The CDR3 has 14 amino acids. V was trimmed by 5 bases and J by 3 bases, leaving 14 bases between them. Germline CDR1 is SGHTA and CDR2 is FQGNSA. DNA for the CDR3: TGTGCCAGCAGCCAACTAGCAAATCGCTACGAGCAGTACTTC. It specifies CASSQLANRYEQYF.

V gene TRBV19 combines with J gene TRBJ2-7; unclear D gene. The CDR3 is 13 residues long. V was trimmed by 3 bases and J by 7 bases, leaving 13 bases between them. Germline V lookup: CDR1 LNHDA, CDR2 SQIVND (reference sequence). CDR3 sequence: CASSISPATEQYF. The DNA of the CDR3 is TGTGCCAGTAGTATTAGCCCTGCGACAGAGCAGTACTTC.

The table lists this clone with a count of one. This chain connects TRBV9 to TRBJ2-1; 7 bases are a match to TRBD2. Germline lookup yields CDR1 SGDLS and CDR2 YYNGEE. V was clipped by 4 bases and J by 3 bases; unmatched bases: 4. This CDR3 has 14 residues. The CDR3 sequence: CASSPSGNYNEQFF. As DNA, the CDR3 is TGTGCCAGCAGCCCCAGCGGGAACTACAATGAGCAGTTCTTC.

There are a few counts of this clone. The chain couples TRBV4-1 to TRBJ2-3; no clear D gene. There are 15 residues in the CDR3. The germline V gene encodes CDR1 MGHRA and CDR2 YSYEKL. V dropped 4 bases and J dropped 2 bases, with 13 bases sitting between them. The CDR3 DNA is TGCGCCAGCAGCCGAAATAGGTTTACCACAGATACGCAGTATTTT. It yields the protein CASSRNRFTTDTQYF.

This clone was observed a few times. The CDR3 DNA reads TGTGCCAGCAGCCCTGACGGGGGGGTCACGCAGTATTTT. Residues: CASSPDGGVTQYF. The chain links TRBV7-7 to TRBJ2-3; TRBD2 agrees at 8 bases. The germline gives CDR1 SSHAT, CDR2 FNYEAQ (reference sequence). This CDR3 spans 13 amino acids. Trimming at V came to 5 bases and at J to 9 bases, leaving 7 bases not matched to a gene.